This TCR beta chain was captured in a study of beta chain features in type 1 diabetes. Overall study findings and caveats: TCRB CDR3s were moderately but significantly shorter in Type 1 diabetes patients in all four CD4+ subsets.

This CDR3 comprises 14 residues. The germline V gene has CDR1 SGHNT and CDR2 YYREEE (reference sequence). Trimming left V 1 base short and J 7 bases short, with 11 bases between. With regard to this clone: Its antigen is not identified. The same CDR3 is also encoded by other DNA sequences in this sample.

The study reverse transcribed the entire isolated RNA, so it sequenced expressed TCRB transcripts. The repertoire was sequenced with immunoSEQ multiplex PCR; TCRdb's copy has only in-frame clones and lacks some. The table has some 120,000 clones, around 16% seen once. This clonotype was sampled from a man between 18 and 35 years old with type 1 diabetes. The rearrangement uses TRBV5-4 and TRBJ1-4, with D perhaps TRBD1 (5 bases). The sample comprised central memory CD4+ T cells from blood. In nucleotides, the CDR3 is TGTGCCAGCAGCTTGCAAGGGGCAATTGAAAAACTGTTTTTT. It yields the protein CASSLQGAIEKLFF.